A single TCR beta chain is shown here with its context. Its target is not known. This record belongs to a study of cytomegalovirus exposure and HLA in healthy donors. Study outcomes and limitations: Follow-up analysis found HLA locus-dependent TCR association rates, highest for DRB1 and lowest for HLA-C. The classifier reportedly diagnosed cytomegalovirus status with high sensitivity and specificity. An analysis was carried out at a later point. It showed that HLA-associated TCR beta chains were more clonally expanded than equally common non-associated chains.

V lost 0 bases and J 2 bases, leaving 9 bases between the germline ends. The CDR3 consists of 14 residues. Germline-derived CDR1 and CDR2 are SGDLS and YYNGEE. The PCR made use of 60 Vbeta and 13 Jbeta primers. In the original processing: As a later analysis found, there were 78 million or so unique TCR beta chains, of which 8.5 million to 13 million were shared. Clones were read by immunoSEQ multiplex PCR, and TCRdb kept only the in-frame ones, dropping some. V and J calls and clone size are those listed in that table; D and trimming were worked out from the DNA. This sample carries approximately 160,000 clones, around 65% of them seen once, and the ten largest clones take less than 3.5%.

Sequenced: PBMCs. The TCR sequence derives from a woman aged 35 to 49 in good health and CMV-seropositive. The chain is built from TRBV9 and TRBJ2-7, with D perhaps TRBD1 (5 bases). The CDR3 is CASSVGQGTYEQYF. The CDR3 bases are TGTGCCAGCAGCGTAGGCCAGGGCACCTACGAGCAGTACTTC.